Listed below are T cell receptor beta chains from one sample, sequenced in a study of blood T cell repertoires in COVID-19. Generated by immunoSEQ multiplex PCR, the TCRdb table keeps only in-frame clones and is missing some. This table has about 440,000 clones, about 85% appearing once. Source material: PBMCs or T cells enriched from blood (not recorded which). The source of these receptors is a woman under 30 with acute COVID-19. CDR3s leave out the opening cysteine and the closing phenylalanine or tryptophan.

TRBJ2-2,TRBV23-1,ASSQTQGNTGELF
TRBJ1-1,TRBV9,ASSAAGHRNTEAF
TRBJ1-2,TRBV7-9,ASSPRGTGYFYGYT
TRBJ1-2,TRBV5-1,ASSLGQGRDYGYT
TRBJ1-5,TRBV19,ASSMWGQTNQPQH
TRBJ1-4,TRBV6-1,ASSEATSTGGNEKLF
TRBJ2-5,TRBV7-6,ASSPRISLGADNQETQY
TRBJ1-5,TRBV5-1,ASSLVAGNQPQH
TRBJ1-5,TRBV4-3,ASSQDRGSNQPQH
TRBJ2-7,TRBV10-3,ASTEGVGSSYEQY